The 30 T cell receptor beta chains listed next were all sequenced from one sample in a study of blood T cell repertoires in COVID-19. Here immunoSEQ multiplex PCR was the method, and the copy in TCRdb shows in-frame clones only, minus some. The sample includes around 380,000 clones, 81% of them seen just once. Sequences were obtained from peripheral blood. These receptor sequences come from a human donor with acute or convalescent COVID-19. The donor label of this sample is uncertain.

This clone showed up just once. V and J are TRBV18 and TRBJ1-4; D not certain. Germline-derived CDR1 and CDR2 are KGHSH and LQKENI. The CDR3 has 15 residues. V was shortened by 2 bases and J by 6 bases, with 13 bases between the two germline ends. CDR3 bases: TGTGCCAGCTCACCAGCTTGGACGGACTATGAAAAACTGTTTTTT. Its protein is CASSPAWTDYEKLFF.

This rearrangement joins TRBV19 to TRBJ1-1, with D possibly matching TRBD1 (6 bases). V lost 4 bases to trimming and J lost 1 base, with 10 bases between them. The CDR3 runs to 14 residues. Germline V lookup: CDR1 LNHDA, CDR2 SQIVND (reference sequence). CDR3 DNA sequence: TGTGCCAGTAGTAATCTCAGGGGGAACACTGAAGCTTTCTTT. Translation: CASSNLRGNTEAFF.

The J gene is TRBJ2-1, the V gene TRBV19, with 9 bases that match TRBD2. Germline CDR1 reads LNHDA; CDR2 reads SQIVND (reference sequence). This CDR3 contains 16 residues. The ends lost 5 bases at V and 6 bases at J; junction bases unmatched: 11. CDR3 region: CASSWVPSGISNEQFF. CDR3 DNA sequence: TGTGCCAGTAGTTGGGTCCCTAGCGGGATAAGCAATGAGCAGTTCTTC.

This chain joins TRBV2 and TRBJ1-1; 12 bases match TRBD1. Per germline, CDR1 SNHLY and CDR2 FYNNEI. CDR3 size: 17 residues. Trimming cost V 6 bases and J 4 bases; bases outside gene matches: 12. CDR3 DNA: TGTGCCAGCAGACACCCGGGACAGGGGGCGAGGGGCACTGAAGCTTTCTTT. Translated: CASRHPGQGARGTEAFF.

The chain's CDR3 is CARNAGTGYGYTF. In nucleotides, the CDR3 is TGTGCCAGAAATGCCGGGACAGGCTATGGCTACACCTTC. The chain uses TRBV2 and TRBJ1-2; 8 nucleotides agree with TRBD1. V trimming: 9 bases; J trimming: 4 bases; junction bases outside the gene matches: 7. The CDR3 spans 13 residues. The germline CDR1 and CDR2 sequences are SNHLY and FYNNEI.

This chain connects TRBV18 to TRBJ2-1; tentatively, D is TRBD2 (6 bases). This CDR3 region has 16 residues. Trimming removed 1 base from V and 0 bases from J, with 10 bases in between. Germline CDR1 KGHSH, CDR2 LQKENI. The DNA for the CDR3 is TGTGCCAGCTCACCACGATTCGGGAGCTCCTACAATGAGCAGTTCTTC. Translation gives CASSPRFGSSYNEQFF.

This chain uses TRBV7-2 with TRBJ2-1; 8 nucleotides agree with TRBD2. Germline trimming cut 1 base from V and 8 bases from J; bases unmatched to any gene: 13. Germline V CDR1 and CDR2: SGHTA, FQGNSA. The CDR3 consists of 17 residues. The CDR3 region is CASSLVGGAFLVDEQFF. The CDR3 bases are TGTGCCAGCAGCTTAGTCGGGGGGGCCTTCCTTGTGGATGAGCAGTTCTTC.

This clone has just a few counts. The chain carries TRBV2 and TRBJ2-1; D is perhaps TRBD1 (5 bases). The CDR3 runs 15 residues. The germline V and J ends were trimmed by 6 bases and 0 bases, with 12 bases remaining between them. Per the germline V gene, CDR1 is SNHLY and CDR2 is FYNNEI. CDR3 region: CASRGEASSYNEQFF. Here the CDR3 DNA reads TGTGCCAGCAGAGGGGAAGCGTCCTCCTACAATGAGCAGTTCTTC. Supplemented by reference TRBV2 and TRBJ2-1, the full variable domain reads EPEVTQTPSHQVTQMGQEVILRCVPISNHLYFYWYRQILGQKVEFLVSFYNNEISEKSEIFDDQFSVERPDGSNFTLKIRSTKLEDSAMYFCASRGEASSYNEQFFGPGTRLTVL.

The chain combines TRBV10-2 with TRBJ2-1; possible D gene TRBD2, 6 bases. In germline, CDR1 is WSHSY, CDR2 SAAADI. Trimming stripped 8 bases from V and 7 bases from J, with 15 bases between. The CDR3 extends over 13 amino acids. CDR3 coding DNA: TGCGCCAGCGATCCCCGGGGGACGAATGAGCAGTTCTTC. As protein: CASDPRGTNEQFF.

The chain is built from TRBV6-1 and TRBJ2-1; 10 positions agree with TRBD2. The CDR3 covers 15 residues. In germline, CDR1 is MNHNS, CDR2 SASEGT. Losses at the gene ends were 4 bases for V and 5 bases for J; bases not matched to a gene: 5. The CDR3 sequence: CASSVAGGLDNEQFF. The CDR3, as DNA: TGTGCCAGCAGTGTAGCGGGGGGATTAGACAATGAGCAGTTCTTC.

The chain is built from TRBV19 and TRBJ2-2, with a possible D match to TRBD1 (5 bases). From germline, CDR1 is LNHDA and CDR2 SQIVND (reference sequence). Trimming took off 1 base at V and 7 bases at J, with 13 bases between the two ends. The CDR3 covers 15 residues. Written as DNA, the CDR3 is TGTGCCAGTAGTATAGTTTCCAGGGTTGGCGGGGAGCTGTTTTTT. Encoded protein: CASSIVSRVGGELFF.

The sample holds a few counts of this clone. V usage is TRBV3-1 (or the pseudogene TRBV3-2) and J usage is TRBJ2-1; the D is unclear. This CDR3 comprises 15 residues. The germline V gene encodes CDR1 LGHDT and CDR2 YNNKEL (reference sequence). Trimming removed 4 bases at V and 2 bases at J, with 12 bases between. CDR3 DNA: TGTGCCAGCAGCCTTTCGGCGGCTACCTACAATGAGCAGTTCTTC. Translating it yields CASSLSAATYNEQFF.

This clone was observed a few times. The chain combines TRBV24-1 with TRBJ2-5; no clear D. In germline, CDR1 is KGHDR, CDR2 SFDVKD. CDR3 length: 12 residues. The V end was cut by 3 bases, the J end by 4 bases, with 5 bases between. The DNA of the CDR3 is TGTGCCACCAGTGATCGTTCAGAGACCCAGTACTTC. Amino acids: CATSDRSETQYF.

The chain uses TRBV6-5 and TRBJ1-4; D gene unclear. Trimming left V 10 bases short and J 10 bases short, with 16 bases between. This CDR3 comprises 12 residues. Per the germline V gene, CDR1 is MNHEY and CDR2 is SVGAGI. CDR3 in amino acids: CATQDRLRKLFF. The DNA of the CDR3 is TGTGCCACCCAAGACCGACTTCGAAAACTGTTTTTT.

J is TRBJ1-1 and V is TRBV7-7; D ambiguous. Trimming cost V 5 bases and J 5 bases, with 18 bases left between them. The CDR3 length is 15 residues. Germline loops: CDR1 SSHAT, CDR2 FNYEAQ (reference sequence). The DNA for the CDR3 is TGTGCCAGCAGCCCAGACGGGTCTCACGGGACTGAAGCTTTCTTT. Translation: CASSPDGSHGTEAFF.

The rearrangement joins TRBV29-1 to TRBJ1-5; 11 positions agree with TRBD1. V was clipped by 4 bases and J by 2 bases; unmatched bases: 1. Germline CDR1 reads SQVTM; CDR2 reads ANQGSEA. This CDR3 is 14 amino acids long. CDR3 amino acids: CSVGTGGRNQPQHF. The CDR3 nucleotides are TGCAGCGTTGGGACAGGGGGCCGCAATCAGCCCCAGCATTTT.

The chain uses TRBV28 and TRBJ1-1; D is possibly TRBD1 (5 bases). The CDR3 loop spans 15 amino acids. CDR1 and CDR2 from the germline V gene are MDHEN and SYDVKM. V lost 2 bases and J lost 5, with 15 bases in between. The CDR3 coding sequence is TGTGCCAGCAGTTTAGGGAGGGGATTTAGGACTGAAGCTTTCTTT. Amino acid sequence: CASSLGRGFRTEAFF.

This clone was detected a few times. This chain connects TRBV7-2 to TRBJ1-6, with TRBD1 identical over 9 bases. Germline V CDR1 and CDR2: SGHTA, FQGNSA. J lost 8 bases, V lost 1 base, and 3 bases had no gene match. The CDR3 extends over 15 amino acids. In DNA form, the CDR3 reads TGTGCCAGCAGCTTAGGTGGGACAGGGTATTCACCCCTCCACTTT. Amino acids: CASSLGGTGYSPLHF.

This clone came up a few times. This rearrangement joins TRBV14 to TRBJ2-7; 10 positions match TRBD2. The CDR3 covers 13 residues. V gave up 7 bases and J gave up 5 bases; unmatched junction bases: 5. Germline V CDR1 and CDR2: SGHDN, FVKESK. The CDR3 nucleotides are TGTGCCAGCACGGGGCTAGCGGGAGACGAGCAGTACTTC. Its translation: CASTGLAGDEQYF.

The V call is TRBV6-6, the J call TRBJ2-2, with 7 bases fitting TRBD2. The CDR3 extends over 15 amino acids. Germline-derived CDR1 and CDR2 are MNHNY and SVGAGI (reference sequence). The V and J ends lost 2 bases and 7 bases, in that order; junction bases with no gene match: 7. CDR3 protein: CASSYLSGALGELFF. The DNA of the CDR3 is TGTGCCAGCAGTTACCTCAGCGGGGCCCTCGGGGAGCTGTTTTTT.

On this clone: This same CDR3 is encoded by further DNA sequences in the sample. The chain couples TRBV6-5 to TRBJ2-2; maybe TRBD1 (5 bases). The V gene's germline CDR1 is MNHEY and CDR2 SVGAGI. Trimming cost V 6 bases and J 2 bases, with 7 bases left between them. This CDR3 has 13 residues. The CDR3 is CASRQGNTGELFF. CDR3 nucleotides: TGTGCCAGCAGGCAGGGAAACACCGGGGAGCTGTTTTTT.

The chain recombines TRBV4-1 with TRBJ2-1, with 12 bases that match TRBD2. The CDR3 contains 15 residues. Germline CDR1 is MGHRA and CDR2 is YSYEKL. V lost 1 base, J lost 7 bases, and 2 bases stayed unmatched. DNA for the CDR3: TGCGCCAGCAGCCAAGCGACTAGCGGGGGTAATGAGCAGTTCTTC. Protein: CASSQATSGGNEQFF.

The chain has TRBV6-5 and TRBJ1-2; TRBD1 is a possible D gene (6 bases). The CDR3 is made up of 15 amino acids. Germline assignment: CDR1 MNHEY and CDR2 SVGAGI. V was clipped by 2 bases and J by 0 bases, with 10 bases between them. The DNA for the CDR3 is TGTGCCAGCAGTTACCTCAGGGGAGCTAACTATGGCTACACCTTC. Its translation: CASSYLRGANYGYTF.

This clone was seen just once. The gene calls are TRBV4-2 and TRBJ1-6, with D uncertain. The germline V and J ends were trimmed by 4 bases and 5 bases, with 15 bases remaining between them. Germline loops: CDR1 LGHNA, CDR2 YNFKEQ. This CDR3 has 16 amino acids. The CDR3 nucleotides are TGTGCCAGCAGCCTATCCTGGGGAGAGGATAATTCACCCCTCCACTTT. Translation gives CASSLSWGEDNSPLHF.

This clone was counted between two and nine times. V usage is TRBV28 and J usage is TRBJ1-5; 7 nucleotides agree with TRBD1. Germline V lookup: CDR1 MDHEN, CDR2 SYDVKM. This CDR3 has 14 residues. V was pared by 6 bases and J by 3 bases, with 5 bases of the junction left unmatched. CDR3 nucleotides: TGTGCCAGCAGGGGACAGCCCGTCAATCAGCCCCAGCATTTT. Amino acids: CASRGQPVNQPQHF.

The V and J genes are TRBV21-1 and TRBJ2-2; TRBD1 is the table's D call, not checked against the DNA. TRBV21-1 is tagged as a pseudogene. The length of the CDR3 is 16 residues. In nucleotides, the CDR3 is TGTGCCAGCAGCGGGGGAAAGGGGGCTCGGGCCGGGGAGCTGTTTTTT. Translated: CASSGGKGARAGELFF.

The gene calls are TRBV28 and TRBJ2-2; D perhaps matches TRBD1 (6 bases). This CDR3 region has 13 residues. CDR1 MDHEN and CDR2 SYDVKM come from the germline V gene. Trimming took 7 bases from V and 6 from J, leaving 12 bases between them. The chain's CDR3 is CASTAQGPGELFF. In nucleotides, the CDR3 is TGTGCCAGCACCGCACAGGGTCCCGGGGAGCTGTTTTTT.

The rearrangement joins TRBV27 to TRBJ2-1, with D tentatively TRBD2 (5 bases). Germline loops: CDR1 MNHEY, CDR2 SMNVEV (reference sequence). The CDR3 spans 15 residues. The V and J ends lost 5 bases and 8 bases respectively, with 19 bases between them. The CDR3 spells CASSTVSGKGHEQFF. DNA for the CDR3: TGTGCCAGCAGTACCGTGTCGGGGAAGGGCCATGAGCAGTTCTTC.

The chain is built from TRBV4-2 and TRBJ2-1; D is unclear. The germline V gene encodes CDR1 LGHNA and CDR2 YNFKEQ. Between the trimmed V and J ends, which lost 4 bases and 4 bases, there was a span of 17 bases. There are 16 residues in the CDR3. CDR3 protein: CASSPPATSRYNEQFF. The CDR3 DNA follows: TGTGCCAGCAGCCCGCCGGCCACCTCTAGATACAATGAGCAGTTCTTC.

The rearrangement links TRBV5-1 to TRBJ2-7, with TRBD1 identical over 11 bases. Germline-derived CDR1 and CDR2 are SGHRS and YFSETQ. This CDR3 spans 15 amino acids. V was clipped by 2 bases and J by 6 bases; unmatched bases: 7. The CDR3, as DNA: TGCGCCAGCAGCTTCGGGACAGGGGGACTTACCGAGCAGTACTTC. Encoded protein: CASSFGTGGLTEQYF.